The rows below give T cell receptor beta chains drawn from one sample of a study of blood T cell repertoires in COVID-19. The protocol was immunoSEQ multiplex PCR, while the TCRdb copy is restricted to in-frame clones and leaves out a portion. The table has approximately 110,000 clones, roughly 84% seen once; the top ten hold 3.4%. Sequences were obtained from peripheral blood. The origin of the receptors is a man aged 35-49 years with acute or convalescent COVID-19. Each CDR3 is given with its conserved first and last residue. The order of the fields is CDR3 protein, V gene, J gene.

CASRQTSGGAWWEQYF	TRBV5-1	TRBJ2-7
CASSLGTNNQPQHF	TRBV5-1	TRBJ1-5
CASSQDRTAGRRDNEQFF	TRBV4-1	TRBJ2-1
CASSHGLAQFF	TRBV3-1/TRBV3-2	TRBJ2-1
CASSRSRQSGNTIYF	TRBV6-5	TRBJ1-3
CASSRGLAGGTDTQYF	TRBV6-6	TRBJ2-3
CASSQAGGKTSTDTQYF	TRBV4-1	TRBJ2-3
CASSWGGTSTDTQYF	TRBV6-5	TRBJ2-3
CATSSISGGAGSYNEQFF	TRBV24-1	TRBJ2-1
CSVGKRGRSGGGDTQYF	TRBV29-1	TRBJ2-3
CASSSTRERGGVGGELFF	TRBV12-1	TRBJ2-2
CASSLELGASYEQYF	TRBV7-2	TRBJ2-7
CASSLGAGDGTDTQYF	TRBV5-1	TRBJ2-3
CASSTRGLGNTEAFF	TRBV18	TRBJ1-1
CASSSLATVREQYF	TRBV6-2/TRBV6-3	TRBJ2-7
CSASERGPTDTQYF	TRBV20-1	TRBJ2-3
CAWSTRLAGSTDTQYF	TRBV30	TRBJ2-3
CASSFMTGTGDSGANVLTF	TRBV5-4	TRBJ2-6
CASSVQAGVSYNEQFF	TRBV9	TRBJ2-1
CASSGGGAYEQYF	TRBV9	TRBJ2-7
CASSLGQGISYEQYF	TRBV3-1/TRBV3-2	TRBJ2-7
CASSESSGSTDTQYF	TRBV10-1	TRBJ2-3
CASSPDYYTDTQYF	TRBV7-9	TRBJ2-3
CASSSTWTGPVDEQYF	TRBV6-5	TRBJ2-7
CASSQGSRSERGSHEQYF	TRBV4-1	TRBJ2-7
CASSQDRDSYEKLFF	TRBV4-1	TRBJ1-4
CASSELAGLTSTDTQYF	TRBV5-1	TRBJ2-3
CASSQDPIAGSPLHF	TRBV4-3	TRBJ1-6
CASGEAVSHGELFF	TRBV3-1/TRBV3-2	TRBJ2-2
CASSMAFPDRSSYEQYF	TRBV19	TRBJ2-7
CASSLGRTAGANVLTF	TRBV7-6	TRBJ2-6
CASSLYNEQFF	TRBV5-5	TRBJ2-1
CAISGADSDGYTF	TRBV10-3	TRBJ1-2
CASNVQGAVDEQYF	TRBV2	TRBJ2-7
CASPVPGNNSPLHF	TRBV2	TRBJ1-6
CASSEGYNEQFF	TRBV6-6	TRBJ2-1